This record concerns one T cell receptor (beta chain) sequence. The data belong to a study of cytomegalovirus exposure and HLA in healthy donors. 60 Vbeta and 13 Jbeta primers were used in PCR. Assay: immunoSEQ multiplex PCR; the TCRdb copy retains only in-frame clones and omits some. Of about 160,000 clones in the sample, 70% to 80% are singletons; the top ten hold around 1.3%. The receptor was isolated from a woman between 45 and 65 years old in good health and CMV-seronegative. Sequences were obtained from PBMCs.

CDR3 bases: TGTGCCTGGAGCTCGACGGGGGAACTGTTTTTT. Translating it yields CAWSSTGELFF. V and J are TRBV30 and TRBJ1-4; a possible D gene is TRBD1 (5 bases). The CDR3 totals 11 residues. Per germline, CDR1 GTSNPN and CDR2 SVGIG (reference sequence). The V end was cut by 3 bases, the J end by 12 bases, with 11 bases between.